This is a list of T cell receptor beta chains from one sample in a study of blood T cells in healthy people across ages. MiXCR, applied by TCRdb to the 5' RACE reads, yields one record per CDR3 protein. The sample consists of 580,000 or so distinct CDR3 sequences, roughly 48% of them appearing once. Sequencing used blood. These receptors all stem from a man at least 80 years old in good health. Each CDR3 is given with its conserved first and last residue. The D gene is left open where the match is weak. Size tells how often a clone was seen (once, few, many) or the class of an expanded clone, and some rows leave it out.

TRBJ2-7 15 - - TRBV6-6 CASSYTGDRSYEQYF TGTGCCAGCAGTTACACGGGGGACAGATCCTACGAGCAGTACTTC
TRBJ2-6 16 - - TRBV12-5 CASGLVRGSGANVLTF TGTGCTAGTGGTTTGGTACGTGGGTCTGGGGCCAACGTCCTGACTTTC
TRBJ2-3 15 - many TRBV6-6 CASLPWGVGTDTQYF TGTGCCAGCCTCCCCTGGGGGGTTGGCACAGATACGCAGTATTTT
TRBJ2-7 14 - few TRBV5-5 CASSLDGTTYEQYF TGTGCCAGCAGCTTGGACGGAACTACCTACGAGCAGTACTTC
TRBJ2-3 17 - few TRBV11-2 CASSPRGWGINTDTQYF TGTGCCAGCAGTCCTCGGGGATGGGGGATAAACACAGATACGCAGTATTTT
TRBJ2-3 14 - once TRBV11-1 CASSLTQAPGTQYF TGTGCCAGCAGCTTAACACAGGCCCCCGGAACGCAGTATTTT
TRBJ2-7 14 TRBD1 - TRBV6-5 CASRRQGTTYEQYF TGTGCCAGCAGAAGACAGGGGACAACCTACGAGCAGTACTTC
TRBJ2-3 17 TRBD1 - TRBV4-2 CASSQVLYQGATDTQYF TGTGCCAGCAGCCAAGTGCTTTATCAGGGGGCTACAGATACGCAGTATTTT
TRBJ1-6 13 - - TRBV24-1 CATSSGNNSPLHF TGTGCCACCAGTTCAGGGAATAATTCACCCCTCCACTTT
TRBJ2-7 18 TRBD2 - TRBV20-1 CSARGPGTSGRSYNEQYF TGCAGTGCTAGGGGCCCCGGGACTAGCGGGAGGAGCTACAATGAGCAGTACTTC
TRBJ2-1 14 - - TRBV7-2 CASSLVLRDDEQFF TGTGCCAGCAGCTTAGTACTGCGGGATGATGAGCAGTTCTTC
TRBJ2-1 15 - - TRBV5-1 CASSLSGGTHNEQFF TGCGCCAGCAGCCTGAGCGGTGGTACGCACAATGAGCAGTTCTTC
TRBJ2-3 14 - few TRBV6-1 CASSLDTSTDTQYF TGTGCCAGCAGTCTAGATACTAGCACAGATACGCAGTATTTT
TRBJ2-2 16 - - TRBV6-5 CASTNGGLTNTGELFF TGTGCCAGCACCAACGGGGGACTGACGAACACCGGGGAGCTGTTTTTT
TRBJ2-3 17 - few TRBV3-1 CASSHDGTADSTDTQYF TGTGCCAGCAGCCATGACGGCACCGCTGATAGCACAGATACGCAGTATTTT
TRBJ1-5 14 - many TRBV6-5 CASRRDITNQPQHF TGTGCCAGCAGGAGGGACATAACCAATCAGCCCCAGCATTTT
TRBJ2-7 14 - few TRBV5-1 CASSVSSQKYEQYF TGCGCCAGCAGCGTGAGCAGCCAAAAGTACGAGCAGTACTTC
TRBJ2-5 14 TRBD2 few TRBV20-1 CSARFSGRPETQYF TGCAGTGCTAGATTTAGCGGGAGACCAGAGACCCAGTACTTC
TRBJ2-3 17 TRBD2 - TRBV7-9 CASSSGLAEPSIDTQYF TGTGCCAGCAGCTCCGGACTAGCGGAGCCATCCATAGATACGCAGTATTTT
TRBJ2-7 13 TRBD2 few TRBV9 CASSPGLANEQYF TGTGCCAGCAGTCCGGGACTAGCGAACGAGCAGTACTTC
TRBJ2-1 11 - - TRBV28 CASSTGNEQFF TGTGCCAGCAGTACGGGGAATGAGCAGTTCTTC
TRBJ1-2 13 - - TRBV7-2 CASSLGAGQGYTF TGTGCCAGCAGCTTAGGGGCCGGACAGGGCTACACCTTC
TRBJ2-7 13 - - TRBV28 CASSFQGFYEQYF TGTGCCAGCAGTTTCCAGGGATTCTACGAGCAGTACTTC
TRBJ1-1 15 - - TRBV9 CASSGGALSNTEAFF TGTGCCAGCAGCGGAGGGGCCCTCTCGAACACTGAAGCTTTCTTT
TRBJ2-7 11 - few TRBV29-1 CSVSDNYEQYF TGCAGCGTTTCCGATAACTACGAGCAGTACTTC
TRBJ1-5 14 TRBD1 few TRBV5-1 CASSLRQGDQPQHF TGCGCCAGCAGCCTTCGACAGGGGGATCAGCCCCAGCATTTT
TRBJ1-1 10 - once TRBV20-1 CSGHKPEAFF TGCAGTGGCCACAAGCCTGAAGCTTTCTTT
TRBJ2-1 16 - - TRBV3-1 CASSQDTVVSSNEQFF TGTGCCAGCAGCCAAGATACTGTGGTCTCCTCCAATGAGCAGTTCTTC
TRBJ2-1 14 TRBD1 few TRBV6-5 CASSYQTGLNEQFF TGTGCCAGCAGTTACCAGACAGGGCTCAATGAGCAGTTCTTC
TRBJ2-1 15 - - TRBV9 CASSVGTTSYNEQFF TGTGCCAGCAGCGTAGGGACAACCTCCTACAATGAGCAGTTCTTC
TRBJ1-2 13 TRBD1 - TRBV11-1 CASSRQGSYGYTF TGTGCCAGCAGTCGACAGGGTTCCTATGGCTACACCTTC
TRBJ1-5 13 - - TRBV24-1 CATSDTGNQLQHF TGTGCCACCAGTGATACTGGCAATCAGCTCCAGCATTTT
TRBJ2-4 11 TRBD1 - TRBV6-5 CASSQGQEQYF TGTGCCAGCAGCCAAGGACAGGAGCAGTACTTC
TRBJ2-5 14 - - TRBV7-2 CASSPKRTLETQYF TGTGCCAGCAGCCCAAAGCGGACGTTGGAGACCCAGTACTTC
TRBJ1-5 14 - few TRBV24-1 CATSDAGADQPQHF TGTGCCACCAGTGATGCGGGGGCAGATCAGCCCCAGCATTTT
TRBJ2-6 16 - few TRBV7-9 CASSLVGQAGANVLTF TGTGCCAGCAGCTTAGTAGGGCAGGCTGGGGCCAACGTCCTGACTTTC
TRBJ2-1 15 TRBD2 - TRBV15 CATSRRTSGSEEQFF TGTGCCACCAGCAGACGGACTAGCGGGAGCGAGGAGCAGTTCTTC
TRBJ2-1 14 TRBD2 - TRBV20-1 CSAWTSGAGSEQFF TGCAGTGCCTGGACTAGCGGGGCAGGTAGTGAGCAGTTCTTC
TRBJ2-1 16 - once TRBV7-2 CVSSPHTQGTYNEQFF TGTGTCAGCAGCCCCCACACACAGGGAACCTACAATGAGCAGTTCTTC
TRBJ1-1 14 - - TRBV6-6 CASSLRNMNTEAFF TGTGCCAGCAGCCTAAGAAACATGAACACTGAAGCTTTCTTT
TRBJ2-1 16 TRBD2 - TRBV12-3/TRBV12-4 CASSLGGSSGIYEQFF TGTGCCAGCAGTTTAGGAGGATCTAGCGGTATCTACGAGCAGTTCTTC
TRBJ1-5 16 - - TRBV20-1 CSAEGAGHLSNQPQHF TGCAGTGCTGAGGGCGCGGGACACCTGAGCAATCAGCCCCAGCATTTT
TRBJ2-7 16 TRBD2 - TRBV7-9 CASSLGASGSRGEQYF TGTGCCAGCAGCTTAGGGGCTAGCGGGAGTAGGGGCGAGCAGTACTTC
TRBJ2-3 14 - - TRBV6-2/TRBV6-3 CASSGTRPTDTQYF TGTGCCAGCAGTGGGACACGGCCCACAGATACGCAGTATTTT
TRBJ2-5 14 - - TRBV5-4 CASSLDSSQETQYF TGTGCCAGCAGCTTGGACAGCTCTCAAGAGACCCAGTACTTC
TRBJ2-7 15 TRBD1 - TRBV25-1 CASSVDGTGGHEQYF TGTGCCAGCAGTGTTGATGGGACAGGGGGCCACGAGCAGTACTTC
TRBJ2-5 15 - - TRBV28 CASSPASVGEETQYF TGTGCCAGCAGTCCTGCCTCTGTGGGGGAAGAGACCCAGTACTTC
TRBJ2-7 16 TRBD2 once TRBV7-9 CASSPGTSGNSYEQYF TGTGCCAGCAGCCCAGGGACTAGCGGGAATTCCTACGAGCAGTACTTC